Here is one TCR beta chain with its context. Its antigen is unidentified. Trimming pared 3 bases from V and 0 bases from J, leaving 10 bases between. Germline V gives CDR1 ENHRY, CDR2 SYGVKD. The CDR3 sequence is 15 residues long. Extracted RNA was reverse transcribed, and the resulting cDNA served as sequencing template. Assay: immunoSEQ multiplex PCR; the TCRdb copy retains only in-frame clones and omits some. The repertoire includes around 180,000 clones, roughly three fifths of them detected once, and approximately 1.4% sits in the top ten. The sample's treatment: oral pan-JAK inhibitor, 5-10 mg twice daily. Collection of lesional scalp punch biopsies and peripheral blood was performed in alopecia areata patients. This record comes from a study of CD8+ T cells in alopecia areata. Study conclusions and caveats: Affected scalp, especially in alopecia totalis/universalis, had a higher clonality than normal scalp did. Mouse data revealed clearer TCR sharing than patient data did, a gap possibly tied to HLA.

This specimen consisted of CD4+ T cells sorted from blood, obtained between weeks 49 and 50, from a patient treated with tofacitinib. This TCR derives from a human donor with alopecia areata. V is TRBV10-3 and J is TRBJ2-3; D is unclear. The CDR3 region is CAISEDRISTDTQYF. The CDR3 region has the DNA TGTGCCATCAGTGAAGATCGCATAAGCACAGATACGCAGTATTTT.